A selection of T cell receptor beta chains follows, all from one sample in a study of blood T cell repertoires in COVID-19. Profiling relied on immunoSEQ multiplex PCR, and the TCRdb table lists in-frame clones only, not all of them. The sample has about 250,000 clones, around 89% seen once. Sequencing used peripheral blood. Receptors originate from a woman in her twenties or thirties with COVID-19, enrolled during active disease. Each CDR3 is given with its conserved first and last residue. A D gene is named only where the DNA matches it firmly. A row's size may be missing; if present it is once, few, many or a size class.

clone_size: NA
j_call: TRBJ2-3
v_call: TRBV27
d_call: NA
cdr3_aa: CASSPHAPTSTDTQYF
cdr3_nt: TGTGCCAGCAGTCCCCATGCGCCCACTAGCACAGATACGCAGTATTTT

clone_size: NA
j_call: TRBJ2-1
v_call: TRBV4-3
d_call: NA
cdr3_aa: CASSQDSGTLNEQFF
cdr3_nt: TGCGCCAGCAGCCAAGATTCTGGGACTCTGAATGAGCAGTTCTTC

clone_size: NA
j_call: TRBJ1-3
v_call: TRBV29-1
d_call: NA
cdr3_aa: CSVRLAGLSSGNTIYF
cdr3_nt: TGCAGCGTGCGATTAGCGGGACTCTCCTCTGGAAACACCATATATTTT

clone_size: NA
j_call: TRBJ2-1
v_call: TRBV7-9
d_call: TRBD2
cdr3_aa: CASSLTSGGYNEQFF
cdr3_nt: TGTGCCAGCAGCTTGACTAGCGGGGGATACAATGAGCAGTTCTTC

clone_size: NA
j_call: TRBJ1-2
v_call: TRBV27
d_call: TRBD1
cdr3_aa: CASSFQPDRNGYTF
cdr3_nt: TGTGCCAGCAGTTTTCAACCGGACAGGAATGGCTACACCTTC

clone_size: NA
j_call: TRBJ1-4
v_call: TRBV10-3
d_call: TRBD1
cdr3_aa: CAISEPGQGANEKLFF
cdr3_nt: TGTGCCATCAGTGAGCCTGGACAGGGGGCTAATGAAAAACTGTTTTTT

clone_size: NA
j_call: TRBJ1-2
v_call: TRBV12-5
d_call: TRBD1
cdr3_aa: CASSRDRANYGYTF
cdr3_nt: TGTGCTAGTAGCCGGGACAGAGCTAACTATGGCTACACCTTC

clone_size: NA
j_call: TRBJ2-1
v_call: TRBV4-3
d_call: NA
cdr3_aa: CASSQESTGAQFF
cdr3_nt: TGCGCCAGCAGCCAAGAAAGTACGGGAGCTCAGTTCTTC

clone_size: NA
j_call: TRBJ2-5
v_call: TRBV4-3
d_call: TRBD2
cdr3_aa: CASSPQRGVQETQYF
cdr3_nt: TGCGCCAGCAGCCCACAGCGGGGGGTACAAGAGACCCAGTACTTC

clone_size: few
j_call: TRBJ1-6
v_call: TRBV7-2
d_call: NA
cdr3_aa: CASSLTWGLDSPLHF
cdr3_nt: TGTGCCAGCAGCTTAACTTGGGGGCTTGATTCACCCCTCCACTTT

clone_size: NA
j_call: TRBJ1-1
v_call: TRBV12-3/TRBV12-4
d_call: TRBD1
cdr3_aa: CASRRDRGRTFF
cdr3_nt: TGTGCCAGCAGACGGGACAGGGGAAGGACTTTCTTT

clone_size: NA
j_call: TRBJ2-1
v_call: TRBV12-3/TRBV12-4
d_call: NA
cdr3_aa: CASRPWEYTEQFF
cdr3_nt: TGTGCCAGCAGACCCTGGGAGTACACTGAGCAGTTCTTC

clone_size: NA
j_call: TRBJ1-2
v_call: TRBV29-1
d_call: NA
cdr3_aa: CSVSRGPNYGYTF
cdr3_nt: TGCAGCGTAAGCAGGGGCCCTAACTATGGCTACACCTTC

clone_size: NA
j_call: TRBJ2-2
v_call: TRBV5-5
d_call: NA
cdr3_aa: CASSFQQGPPNTGELFF
cdr3_nt: TGTGCCAGCAGCTTCCAACAGGGCCCGCCGAACACCGGGGAGCTGTTTTTT

clone_size: many
j_call: TRBJ2-2
v_call: TRBV5-5
d_call: NA
cdr3_aa: CASRPTATIGNTGELFF
cdr3_nt: TGTGCCAGCAGGCCTACAGCGACTATCGGGAACACCGGGGAGCTGTTTTTT

clone_size: NA
j_call: TRBJ2-3
v_call: TRBV7-9
d_call: NA
cdr3_aa: CASSLARSTDTQYF
cdr3_nt: TGTGCCAGCAGCTTAGCGCGGTCCACAGATACGCAGTATTTT

clone_size: NA
j_call: TRBJ1-4
v_call: TRBV4-1
d_call: TRBD1
cdr3_aa: CASSQPRDRVEKLFF
cdr3_nt: TGCGCCAGCAGCCAACCCCGGGACAGGGTTGAAAAACTGTTTTTT

clone_size: once
j_call: TRBJ2-3
v_call: TRBV6-6
d_call: NA
cdr3_aa: CASSYFSDTQYF
cdr3_nt: TGTGCCAGCAGTTACTTTTCTGATACGCAGTATTTT

clone_size: NA
j_call: TRBJ1-1
v_call: TRBV6-2/TRBV6-3
d_call: TRBD1
cdr3_aa: CASSYVVSGGRNTEAFF
cdr3_nt: TGTGCCAGCAGTTACGTTGTCTCAGGGGGCCGAAACACTGAAGCTTTCTTT

clone_size: NA
j_call: TRBJ2-3
v_call: TRBV11-3
d_call: NA
cdr3_aa: CASSPRSDTQYF
cdr3_nt: TGTGCCAGCAGCCCCAGGTCGGATACGCAGTATTTT

clone_size: NA
j_call: TRBJ2-5
v_call: TRBV5-5
d_call: TRBD1
cdr3_aa: CASSGTAIQETQYF
cdr3_nt: TGTGCCAGCAGCGGGACAGCCATCCAAGAGACCCAGTACTTC

clone_size: NA
j_call: TRBJ2-1
v_call: TRBV6-5
d_call: TRBD1
cdr3_aa: CASRTGQIEQFF
cdr3_nt: TGTGCCAGCAGAACGGGACAGATCGAGCAGTTCTTC

clone_size: NA
j_call: TRBJ1-1
v_call: TRBV6-6
d_call: NA
cdr3_aa: CASSQGKGTEAFF
cdr3_nt: TGTGCCAGTTCCCAGGGTAAAGGAACTGAAGCTTTCTTT